These T cell receptor beta chains were read from a single sample in a study of CD8 T cells in Susac syndrome. MiXCR, run by TCRdb on the immunoSEQ multiplex PCR reads, gives a single entry per CDR3 protein. This sample has 85,000 to 120,000 distinct CDR3 sequences, with roughly 94% found just once. The sample was CD8+ T cells from PBMCs. The receptors were gathered from a human donor with Susac syndrome. Each CDR3 is given with its conserved first and last residue. Each record gives: D gene, V gene, J gene, clone size, CDR3 protein, CDR3 DNA. A D gene is named only where the DNA matches it firmly. Clone size is not always given. Where it is, it says once, few, many or a class for expanded clones.

d_call: .
v_call: TRBV23-1
j_call: TRBJ1-1
clone_size: .
cdr3_aa: CASHKGIMNTEAFF
cdr3_nt: TGCGCCAGCCACAAGGGGATCATGAACACTGAAGCTTTCTTT

d_call: .
v_call: TRBV20-1
j_call: TRBJ2-5
clone_size: .
cdr3_aa: CSARDSSGQETQYF
cdr3_nt: TGCAGTGCTAGAGATTCCTCAGGACAAGAGACCCAGTACTTC

d_call: .
v_call: TRBV4-1
j_call: TRBJ2-1
clone_size: .
cdr3_aa: CASSQDDTPEQFF
cdr3_nt: TGCGCCAGCAGCCAAGATGACACCCCAGAGCAGTTCTTC

d_call: .
v_call: TRBV29-1
j_call: TRBJ1-1
clone_size: .
cdr3_aa: CSACPNGDEAFF
cdr3_nt: TGCAGCGCATGCCCCAATGGAGATGAAGCTTTCTTT

d_call: .
v_call: TRBV7-9
j_call: TRBJ1-5
clone_size: once
cdr3_aa: CASSSAEHSNQPQHF
cdr3_nt: TGTGCCAGCAGCTCTGCAGAGCATAGCAATCAGCCCCAGCATTTT

d_call: .
v_call: TRBV21-1
j_call: TRBJ2-1
clone_size: once
cdr3_aa: CASSRQVRSYNEQFF
cdr3_nt: TGTGCCAGCAGCCGCCAGGTCCGGTCCTACAATGAGCAGTTCTTC

d_call: .
v_call: TRBV5-1
j_call: TRBJ1-2
clone_size: .
cdr3_aa: CASSLAEGGDGYTF
cdr3_nt: TGCGCCAGCAGCTTGGCCGAGGGGGGAGATGGCTACACCTTC

d_call: .
v_call: TRBV7-3
j_call: TRBJ1-2
clone_size: once
cdr3_aa: CASSLTGGKGGYTF
cdr3_nt: TGTGCCAGCAGCTTAACGGGAGGGAAGGGTGGCTACACCTTC

d_call: TRBD2
v_call: TRBV2
j_call: TRBJ2-1
clone_size: .
cdr3_aa: CASSEILAGDEQFF
cdr3_nt: TGTGCCAGCAGTGAAATCCTAGCGGGTGACGAGCAGTTCTTC

d_call: TRBD1
v_call: TRBV10-3
j_call: TRBJ2-7
clone_size: .
cdr3_aa: CAISDPGQAAYEQYF
cdr3_nt: TGTGCCATCAGTGACCCGGGACAGGCAGCCTACGAGCAGTACTTC

d_call: .
v_call: TRBV7-9
j_call: TRBJ2-3
clone_size: .
cdr3_aa: CASRYAGSDTQYF
cdr3_nt: TGTGCCAGCAGATACGCGGGGTCAGATACGCAGTATTTT

d_call: .
v_call: TRBV6-2/TRBV6-3
j_call: TRBJ1-1
clone_size: .
cdr3_aa: CASSREYRNTEAFF
cdr3_nt: TGTGCCAGCAGTCGCGAATACAGGAACACTGAAGCTTTCTTT

d_call: .
v_call: TRBV7-2
j_call: TRBJ2-1
clone_size: .
cdr3_aa: CASSPNLGAEQFF
cdr3_nt: TGTGCCAGCAGCCCCAATCTGGGGGCTGAGCAGTTCTTC

d_call: .
v_call: TRBV18
j_call: TRBJ2-2
clone_size: .
cdr3_aa: CASSRSGNPNTGELFF
cdr3_nt: TGTGCCAGCTCACGCTCGGGGAACCCGAACACCGGGGAGCTGTTTTTT

d_call: .
v_call: TRBV7-6
j_call: TRBJ1-2
clone_size: .
cdr3_aa: CAIGGRGGYTF
cdr3_nt: TGTGCCATTGGAGGGCGCGGAGGCTACACCTTC

d_call: .
v_call: TRBV20-1
j_call: TRBJ2-3
clone_size: .
cdr3_aa: CSAIGRIRQDPTDTQYF
cdr3_nt: TGCAGTGCTATAGGTAGGATTAGACAGGACCCCACAGATACGCAGTATTTT

d_call: .
v_call: TRBV14
j_call: TRBJ2-7
clone_size: .
cdr3_aa: CASSPRQKGYEQYF
cdr3_nt: TGTGCCAGCAGCCCCCGACAGAAAGGCTACGAGCAGTACTTC

d_call: .
v_call: TRBV6-4
j_call: TRBJ2-1
clone_size: .
cdr3_aa: CASSDSQGGYNEQFF
cdr3_nt: TGTGCCAGCAGTGACTCGCAGGGTGGGTACAATGAGCAGTTCTTC

d_call: TRBD2
v_call: TRBV12-3/TRBV12-4
j_call: TRBJ2-5
clone_size: once
cdr3_aa: CASSFFGGVTQYF
cdr3_nt: TGTGCCAGCAGTTTCTTCGGGGGGGTGACCCAGTACTTC

d_call: TRBD2
v_call: TRBV9
j_call: TRBJ2-5
clone_size: .
cdr3_aa: CASSVEERGGEETQYF
cdr3_nt: TGTGCCAGCAGCGTAGAGGAGCGGGGGGGCGAAGAGACCCAGTACTTC

d_call: .
v_call: TRBV27
j_call: TRBJ1-1
clone_size: few
cdr3_aa: CASSLTTGNTEAFF
cdr3_nt: TGTGCCAGCAGTTTAACCACAGGGAACACTGAAGCTTTCTTT

d_call: TRBD2
v_call: TRBV27
j_call: TRBJ2-1
clone_size: .
cdr3_aa: CASSLRLAGIYNEQFF
cdr3_nt: TGTGCCAGCAGCCTCAGACTAGCGGGAATTTACAATGAGCAGTTCTTC

d_call: .
v_call: TRBV25-1
j_call: TRBJ2-1
clone_size: .
cdr3_aa: CASSGRGTRNEQFF
cdr3_nt: TGTGCCAGCAGTGGAAGGGGAACCAGGAATGAGCAGTTCTTC

d_call: .
v_call: TRBV7-8
j_call: TRBJ1-6
clone_size: .
cdr3_aa: CASSKEGGSNSPLHF
cdr3_nt: TGTGCCAGCAGCAAAGAGGGGGGCTCAAATTCACCCCTCCACTTT

d_call: TRBD1
v_call: TRBV7-8
j_call: TRBJ2-7
clone_size: .
cdr3_aa: CASSPGQGPSYEQYF
cdr3_nt: TGTGCCAGCAGTCCGGGACAGGGGCCCTCCTACGAGCAGTACTTC

d_call: .
v_call: TRBV9
j_call: TRBJ1-2
clone_size: .
cdr3_aa: CASSGPNYGYTF
cdr3_nt: TGTGCCAGCAGTGGTCCAAACTATGGCTACACCTTC

d_call: .
v_call: TRBV5-4
j_call: TRBJ2-2
clone_size: .
cdr3_aa: CASSLAPENTGELFF
cdr3_nt: TGTGCCAGCAGCTTGGCACCCGAGAACACCGGGGAGCTGTTTTTT

d_call: .
v_call: TRBV6-5
j_call: TRBJ2-2
clone_size: once
cdr3_aa: CASSYREFGELFF
cdr3_nt: TGTGCCAGCAGTTACCGGGAGTTCGGGGAGCTGTTTTTT

d_call: .
v_call: TRBV29-1
j_call: TRBJ1-1
clone_size: .
cdr3_aa: CSAEGPGAVAFF
cdr3_nt: TGCAGCGCAGAAGGTCCAGGGGCGGTTGCTTTCTTT

d_call: .
v_call: TRBV3-1
j_call: TRBJ1-4
clone_size: .
cdr3_aa: CASSQDVQTEANEKLFF
cdr3_nt: TGTGCCAGCAGCCAGGATGTCCAAACGGAAGCGAATGAAAAACTGTTTTTT

d_call: TRBD2
v_call: TRBV6-5
j_call: TRBJ2-5
clone_size: .
cdr3_aa: CASSYSAGGLETQYF
cdr3_nt: TGTGCCAGCAGTTACTCCGCGGGAGGGTTGGAGACCCAGTACTTC

d_call: TRBD2
v_call: TRBV9
j_call: TRBJ2-3
clone_size: .
cdr3_aa: CASTVEGGGGSTDTQYF
cdr3_nt: TGTGCCAGCACCGTCGAGGGCGGGGGGGGCAGCACAGATACGCAGTATTTT

d_call: .
v_call: TRBV13
j_call: TRBJ2-5
clone_size: once
cdr3_aa: CASSLRGAETQYF
cdr3_nt: TGTGCCAGCAGCTTAAGGGGGGCTGAGACCCAGTACTTC

d_call: TRBD2
v_call: TRBV5-4
j_call: TRBJ2-3
clone_size: .
cdr3_aa: CASSPVTSGADTQYF
cdr3_nt: TGTGCCAGCAGCCCCGTGACTAGCGGGGCCGATACGCAGTATTTT

d_call: .
v_call: TRBV9
j_call: TRBJ2-5
clone_size: .
cdr3_aa: CASSPRSRSETQYF
cdr3_nt: TGTGCCAGCAGCCCCCGAAGCCGTTCAGAGACCCAGTACTTC

d_call: TRBD2
v_call: TRBV4-1
j_call: TRBJ2-3
clone_size: .
cdr3_aa: CASSQDSGAGTDTQYF
cdr3_nt: TGCGCCAGCAGCCAAGATAGCGGGGCCGGCACAGATACGCAGTATTTT

d_call: TRBD1
v_call: TRBV29-1
j_call: TRBJ2-7
clone_size: .
cdr3_aa: CSVDGTDPSYEQYF
cdr3_nt: TGCAGCGTTGATGGGACAGACCCCTCCTACGAGCAGTACTTC

d_call: TRBD2
v_call: TRBV10-2
j_call: TRBJ2-7
clone_size: .
cdr3_aa: CASSPGGDWYEEQYF
cdr3_nt: TGCGCCAGCAGCCCCGGGGGGGACTGGTATGAAGAGCAGTACTTC

d_call: .
v_call: TRBV25-1
j_call: TRBJ2-1
clone_size: .
cdr3_aa: CASSEGGPGEQFF
cdr3_nt: TGTGCCAGCAGTGAGGGTGGGCCCGGTGAGCAGTTCTTC

d_call: TRBD2
v_call: TRBV7-9
j_call: TRBJ2-1
clone_size: .
cdr3_aa: CASSPVGRGGNGNEQFF
cdr3_nt: TGTGCCAGCAGCCCAGTCGGGAGGGGGGGGAATGGCAATGAGCAGTTCTTC